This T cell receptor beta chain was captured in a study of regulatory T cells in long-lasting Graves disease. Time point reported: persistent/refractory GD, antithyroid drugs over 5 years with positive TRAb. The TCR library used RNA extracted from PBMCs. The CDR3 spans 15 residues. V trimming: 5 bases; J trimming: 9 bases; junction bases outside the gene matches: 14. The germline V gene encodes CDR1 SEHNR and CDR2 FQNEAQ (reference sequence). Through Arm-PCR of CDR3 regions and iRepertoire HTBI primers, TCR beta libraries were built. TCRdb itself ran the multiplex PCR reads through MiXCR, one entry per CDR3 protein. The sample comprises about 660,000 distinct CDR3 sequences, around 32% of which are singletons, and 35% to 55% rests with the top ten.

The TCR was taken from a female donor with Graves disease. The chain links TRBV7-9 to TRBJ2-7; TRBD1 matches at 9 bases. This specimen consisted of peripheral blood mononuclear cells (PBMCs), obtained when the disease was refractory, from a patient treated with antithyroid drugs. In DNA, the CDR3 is TGTGCCAGCAGCCGCCCGGACAGGGGCCTACGAGGGCAGTACTTC. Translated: CASSRPDRGLRGQYF.